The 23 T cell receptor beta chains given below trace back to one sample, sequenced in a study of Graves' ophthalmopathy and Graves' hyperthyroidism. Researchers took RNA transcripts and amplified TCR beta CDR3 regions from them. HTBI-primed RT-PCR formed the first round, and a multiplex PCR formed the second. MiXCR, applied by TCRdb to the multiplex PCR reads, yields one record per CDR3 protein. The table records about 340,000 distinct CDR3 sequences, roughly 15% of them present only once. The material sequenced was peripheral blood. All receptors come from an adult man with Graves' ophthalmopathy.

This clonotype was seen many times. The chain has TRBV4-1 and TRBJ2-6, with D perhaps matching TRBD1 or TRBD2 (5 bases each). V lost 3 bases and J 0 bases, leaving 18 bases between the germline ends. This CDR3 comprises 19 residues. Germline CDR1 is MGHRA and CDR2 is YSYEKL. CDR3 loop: CASSHGRDPKHSGANVLTF. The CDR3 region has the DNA TGCGCCAGCAGCCACGGCCGGGACCCAAAACACTCTGGGGCCAACGTCCTGACTTTC.

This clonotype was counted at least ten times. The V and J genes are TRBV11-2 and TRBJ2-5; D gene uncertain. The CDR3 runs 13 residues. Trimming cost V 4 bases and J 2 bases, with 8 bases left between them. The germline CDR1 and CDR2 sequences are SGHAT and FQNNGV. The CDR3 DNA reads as TGTGCCAGCAGCTGGCCCCAACAAGAGACCCAGTACTTC. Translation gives CASSWPQQETQYF.

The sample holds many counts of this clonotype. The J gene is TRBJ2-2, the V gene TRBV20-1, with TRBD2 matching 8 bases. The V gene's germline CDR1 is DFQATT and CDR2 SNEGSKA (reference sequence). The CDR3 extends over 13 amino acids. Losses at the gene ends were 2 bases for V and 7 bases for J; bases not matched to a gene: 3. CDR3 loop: CSARTSGGGELFF. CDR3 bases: TGCAGTGCTAGAACTAGCGGTGGCGGGGAGCTGTTTTTT.

Here the CDR3 reads CASSQDRTSGGEINTGELFF. As DNA, the CDR3 is TGCGCCAGCAGCCAAGATCGAACTAGCGGGGGGGAGATAAACACCGGGGAGCTGTTTTTT. The genes are TRBV4-1 and TRBJ2-2; TRBD2 matches 13 bases. Germline V CDR1 and CDR2: MGHRA, YSYEKL. V lost 0 bases and J lost 2; bases outside the gene matches: 9. The CDR3 consists of 20 residues.

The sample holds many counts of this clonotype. CDR3 in amino acids: CASSEILGQQETQYF. The CDR3 coding sequence is TGTGCCAGCAGTGAAATTCTCGGACAGCAAGAGACCCAGTACTTC. V gene TRBV2 combines with J gene TRBJ2-5; maybe TRBD1 (6 bases). Trimming pared 2 bases from V and 2 bases from J, leaving 12 bases between. Germline V gives CDR1 SNHLY, CDR2 FYNNEI. The CDR3 is 15 amino acids.

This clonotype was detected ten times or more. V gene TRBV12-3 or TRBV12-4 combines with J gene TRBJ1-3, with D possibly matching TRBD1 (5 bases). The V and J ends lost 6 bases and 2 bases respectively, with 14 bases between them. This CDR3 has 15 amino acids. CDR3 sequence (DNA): TGTGCCAGCAGGGCACCCGGGACTCCTGGAAACACCATATATTTT. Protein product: CASRAPGTPGNTIYF.

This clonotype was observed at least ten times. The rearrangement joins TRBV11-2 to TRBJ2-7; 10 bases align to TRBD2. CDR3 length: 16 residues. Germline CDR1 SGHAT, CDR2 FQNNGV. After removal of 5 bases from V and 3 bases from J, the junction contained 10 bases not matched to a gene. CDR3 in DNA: TGTGCCAGCAGCACACCTAGGACTAGCGGCCGCTACGAGCAGTACTTC. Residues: CASSTPRTSGRYEQYF.

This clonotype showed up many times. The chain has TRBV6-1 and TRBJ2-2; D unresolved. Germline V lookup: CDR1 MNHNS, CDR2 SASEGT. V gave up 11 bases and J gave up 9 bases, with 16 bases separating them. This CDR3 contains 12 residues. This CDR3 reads CASSRFGRELFF. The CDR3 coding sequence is TGTGCCTCCAGCCGATTCGGTCGGGAGCTGTTTTTT.

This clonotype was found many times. In nucleotides, the CDR3 is TGTGCCAGCAGCTTAGGTGGAGAGCACCAAGAGACCCAGTACTTC. Translating gives CASSLGGEHQETQYF. The genes are TRBV11-2 and TRBJ2-5; no firm D call. CDR1 and CDR2 from the germline V gene are SGHAT and FQNNGV. V lost 1 base, J lost 0 bases, and 9 bases lay in between. CDR3 length: 15 residues.

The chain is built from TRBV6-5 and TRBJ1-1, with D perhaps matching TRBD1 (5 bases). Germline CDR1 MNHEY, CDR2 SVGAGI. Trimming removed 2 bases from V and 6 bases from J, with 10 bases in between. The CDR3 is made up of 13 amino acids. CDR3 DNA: TGTGCCAGCAGTTACGTCTTGGGGGCTGAAGCTTTCTTT. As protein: CASSYVLGAEAFF.

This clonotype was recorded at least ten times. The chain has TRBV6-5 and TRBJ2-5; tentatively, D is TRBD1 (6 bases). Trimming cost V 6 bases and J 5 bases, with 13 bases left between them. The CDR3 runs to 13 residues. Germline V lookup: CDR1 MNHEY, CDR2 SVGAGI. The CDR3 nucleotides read TGTGCCAGCAGGAGAGGGGGACGCGAGACCCAGTACTTC. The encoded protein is CASRRGGRETQYF.

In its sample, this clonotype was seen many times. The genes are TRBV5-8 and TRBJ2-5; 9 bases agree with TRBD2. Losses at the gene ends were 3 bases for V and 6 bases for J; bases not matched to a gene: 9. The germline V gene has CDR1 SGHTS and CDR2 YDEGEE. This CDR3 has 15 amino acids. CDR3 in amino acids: CASSSERGAGKTQYF. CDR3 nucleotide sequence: TGTGCCAGCAGCTCCGAGCGGGGGGCCGGGAAGACCCAGTACTTC. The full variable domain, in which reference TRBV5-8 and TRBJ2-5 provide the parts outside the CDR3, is EAGVTQSPTHLIKTRGQQATLRCSPISGHTSVYWYQQALGLGLQFLLWYDEGEERNRGNFPPRFSGRQFPNYSSELNVNALELEDSALYLCASSSERGAGKTQYFGPGTRLLVL.

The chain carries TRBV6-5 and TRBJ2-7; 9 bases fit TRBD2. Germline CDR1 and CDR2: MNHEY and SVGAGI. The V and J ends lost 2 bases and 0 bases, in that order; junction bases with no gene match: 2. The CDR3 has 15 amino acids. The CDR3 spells CASSYDSGSSYEQYF. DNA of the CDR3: TGTGCCAGCAGTTACGATAGCGGGAGCTCCTACGAGCAGTACTTC.

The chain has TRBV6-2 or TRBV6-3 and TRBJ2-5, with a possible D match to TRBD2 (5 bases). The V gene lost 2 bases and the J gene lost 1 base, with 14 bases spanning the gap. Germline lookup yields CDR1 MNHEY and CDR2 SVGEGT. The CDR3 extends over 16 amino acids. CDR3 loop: CASSYSGSGRQETQYF. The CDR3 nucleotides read TGTGCCAGCAGTTACAGCGGCAGTGGACGCCAAGAGACCCAGTACTTC.

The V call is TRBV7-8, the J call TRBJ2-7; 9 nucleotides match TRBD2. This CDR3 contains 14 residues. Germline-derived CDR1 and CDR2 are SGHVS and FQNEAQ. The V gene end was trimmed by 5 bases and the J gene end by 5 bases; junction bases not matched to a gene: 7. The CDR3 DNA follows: TGTGCCAGCAGCGCGAGACTAGCGGTAAACGAGCAGTACTTC. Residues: CASSARLAVNEQYF. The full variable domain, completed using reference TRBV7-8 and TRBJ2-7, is GAGVSQSPRYKVAKRGQDVALRCDPISGHVSLFWYQQALGQGPEFLTYFQNEAQLDKSGLPSDRFFAERPEGSVSTLKIQRTQQEDSAVYLCASSARLAVNEQYFGPGTRLTVT.

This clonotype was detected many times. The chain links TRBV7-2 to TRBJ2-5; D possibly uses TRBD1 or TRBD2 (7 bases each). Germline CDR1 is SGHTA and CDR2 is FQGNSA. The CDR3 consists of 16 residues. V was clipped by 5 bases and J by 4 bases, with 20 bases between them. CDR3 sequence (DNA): TGTGCCAGCAGCACCCTAAGACAGGGAGGGCGAGAGACCCAGTACTTC. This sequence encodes CASSTLRQGGRETQYF.

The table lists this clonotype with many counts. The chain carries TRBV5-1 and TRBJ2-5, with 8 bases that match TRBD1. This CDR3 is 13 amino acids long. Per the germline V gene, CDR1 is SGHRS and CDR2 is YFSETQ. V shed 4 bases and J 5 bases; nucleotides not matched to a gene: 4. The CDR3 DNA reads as TGCGCCAGCAGCCCGGACAGGGTCGAGACCCAGTACTTC. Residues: CASSPDRVETQYF.

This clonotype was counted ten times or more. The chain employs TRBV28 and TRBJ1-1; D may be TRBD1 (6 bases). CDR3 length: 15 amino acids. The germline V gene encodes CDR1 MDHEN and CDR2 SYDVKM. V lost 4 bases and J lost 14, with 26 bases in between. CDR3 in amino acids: CASSSPPDSPRGSFF. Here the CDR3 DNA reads TGTGCCAGCAGTTCACCCCCCGACAGCCCCAGGGGTTCCTTCTTT.

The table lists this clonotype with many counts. The CDR3 here is CASSQERTAYGYTF. DNA for the CDR3: TGTGCCAGCAGCCAGGAACGGACAGCCTATGGCTACACCTTC. The chain combines TRBV7-2 with TRBJ1-2, with D perhaps TRBD1 (6 bases). V was pared by 5 bases and J by 4 bases, with 14 bases between. CDR1 SGHTA and CDR2 FQGNSA come from the germline V gene. This CDR3 is 14 amino acids long.

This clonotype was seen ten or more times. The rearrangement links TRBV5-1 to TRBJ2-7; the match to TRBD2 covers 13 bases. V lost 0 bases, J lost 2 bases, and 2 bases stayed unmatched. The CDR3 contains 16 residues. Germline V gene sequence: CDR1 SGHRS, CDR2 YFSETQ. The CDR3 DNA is TGCGCCAGCAGCTTGGGAGGACTAGCGGGAGCCTACGAGCAGTACTTC. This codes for CASSLGGLAGAYEQYF.

CDR3 in amino acids: CSAPDRAGETQYF. In DNA form, the CDR3 reads TGCAGTGCCCCCGACAGGGCAGGAGAGACCCAGTACTTC. The V gene is TRBV20-1, the J gene TRBJ2-5; 7 nucleotides agree with TRBD1. This CDR3 has 13 residues. Trimming removed 6 bases from V and 4 bases from J; junction bases left unmatched: 8. Germline V gene lookup returns CDR1 DFQATT and CDR2 SNEGSKA (reference sequence).

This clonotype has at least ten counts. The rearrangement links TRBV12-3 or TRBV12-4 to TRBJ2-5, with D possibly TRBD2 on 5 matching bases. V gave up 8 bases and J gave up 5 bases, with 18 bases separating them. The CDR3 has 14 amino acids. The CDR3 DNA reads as TGTGCCAGCGGCCTTCCCGGGGTAGGGGAGACCCAGTACTTC. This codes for CASGLPGVGETQYF.

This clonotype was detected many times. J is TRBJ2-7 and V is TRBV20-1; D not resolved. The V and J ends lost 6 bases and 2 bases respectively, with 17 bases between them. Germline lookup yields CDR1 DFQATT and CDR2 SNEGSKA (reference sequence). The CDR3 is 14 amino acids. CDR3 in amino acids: CSAPPGRPPYEQYF. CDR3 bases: TGCAGTGCCCCACCGGGTAGACCCCCCTACGAGCAGTACTTC.